Below are 8 T cell receptor beta chains sequenced from a single sample in a study of human T cells and chemical hapten exposure (dated by TCRdb to the early 2020s). The library was obtained by RACE. Sequencing was performed on a NextSeq 500. The public reads were reanalyzed by TCRdb: fastp trimming at Q25, MiXCR alignment, in-frame beta chains only. One record per CDR3 amino acid sequence lists the most common genes and DNA. The sample records 330,000 or so distinct CDR3 sequences, about 6% of which are singletons. The ten biggest clones cover about 5.4% of the sample. This specimen's time point label, interpreted: patch test 2, 6 weeks after DPC sensitization. The sample's treatment or condition label is to be understood as: therapeutic diphenylcyclopropenone sensitization with weekly scalp DPC. Sequencing used whole blood, obtained in connection with sensitization to the hapten diphenylcyclopropenone (DPC). Source of these receptors: a woman under 30 with alopecia areata. Some clones in this sample may be carry-over from other donors' samples.

This clonotype was counted ten times or more. The genes are TRBV20-1 and TRBJ1-5; the D is unclear. Germline assignment: CDR1 DFQATT and CDR2 SNEGSKA (reference sequence). The CDR3 totals 14 residues. V was clipped by 5 bases and J by 4 bases, with 15 bases between them. The CDR3 nucleotides are TGCAGTGCTTGGACGGGCCCGTTGAATCAGCCCCAGCATTTT. Protein: CSAWTGPLNQPQHF.

The rearrangement links TRBV5-1 to TRBJ2-5, with D uncertain. V gave up 0 bases and J gave up 4 bases, with 19 bases separating them. The CDR3 is 17 amino acids. Germline CDR1 is SGHRS and CDR2 is YFSETQ. CDR3 sequence (DNA): TGCGCCAGCAGCTTGGCCGATAGGAGCGAGGCGGTAGAGACCCAGTACTTC. Residues: CASSLADRSEAVETQYF.

This clonotype was seen a few times. The chain joins TRBV5-6 to TRBJ2-3, with 9 bases identical to TRBD1. The germline V gene encodes CDR1 SGHDT and CDR2 YYEEEE. The CDR3 runs 16 residues. V shed 4 bases and J 3 bases; nucleotides not matched to a gene: 9. The CDR3 nucleotides are TGTGCCAGCAGCATCCGAGGGACAGGGCGGACAGATACGCAGTATTTT. It yields the protein CASSIRGTGRTDTQYF.

The rearrangement links TRBV7-6 to TRBJ2-7, with 10 bases aligning to TRBD1. The CDR3 contains 15 residues. The junction had 8 bases not matched to a gene; V was cut back by 3 bases and J by 6 bases. Germline CDR1 reads SGHVS; CDR2 reads FNYEAQ. CDR3 sequence: CASSFGTGVNGEQYF. Here the CDR3 DNA reads TGTGCCAGCAGCTTTGGGACAGGGGTGAATGGCGAGCAGTACTTC. The complete variable domain, with remaining parts taken from reference TRBV7-6 and TRBJ2-7, reads GAGVSQSPRYKVTKRGQDVALRCDPISGHVSLYWYRQALGQGPEFLTYFNYEAQQDKSGLPNDRFSAERPEGSISTLTIQRTEQRDSAMYRCASSFGTGVNGEQYFGPGTRLTVT.

The V gene is TRBV12-3 or TRBV12-4, the J gene TRBJ1-3, with D uncertain. V was pared by 3 bases and J by 0 bases, with 9 bases between. CDR3 size: 15 residues. This CDR3 reads CASSFGSPSGNTIYF. Written as DNA, the CDR3 is TGTGCCAGCAGTTTCGGATCACCCTCTGGAAACACCATATATTTT.

This clonotype was seen a handful of times. CDR3 loop: CASYRGQTDTQYF. CDR3 nucleotides: TGCGCCAGTTACAGGGGGCAAACGGATACGCAGTATTTT. This chain joins TRBV5-1 and TRBJ2-3, with 9 nucleotides matching TRBD1. CDR1 is SGHRS, CDR2 YFSETQ, per germline. V lost 8 bases to trimming and J lost 6 bases; unmatched junction nucleotides: 7. The CDR3 is 13 residues long. Full variable domain (rest looked up from reference TRBV5-1 and TRBJ2-3): KAGVTQTPRYLIKTRGQQVTLSCSPISGHRSVSWYQQTPGQGLQFLFEYFSETQRNKGNFPGRFSGRQFSNSRSEMNVSTLELGDSALYLCASYRGQTDTQYFGPGTRLTVL.

There are many counts of this clonotype. The V and J genes are TRBV6-2 or TRBV6-3 and TRBJ2-7; TRBD2 matches at 11 bases. Germline CDR1 is MNHEY and CDR2 is SVGEGT. There are 17 residues in the CDR3. Germline trimming cut 4 bases from V and 2 bases from J; bases unmatched to any gene: 10. The CDR3 here is CASSSPRIAGGTYEQYF. CDR3 sequence (DNA): TGTGCCAGCAGTTCTCCCCGAATAGCGGGGGGGACCTACGAGCAGTACTTC.

This clonotype has only a few counts. The rearrangement joins TRBV5-1 to TRBJ2-7; D gene uncertain. CDR3 length: 13 amino acids. CDR1 SGHRS and CDR2 YFSETQ come from the germline V gene. V gave up 0 bases and J gave up 4 bases, with 8 bases separating them. This CDR3 reads CASSLEPRYEQYF. CDR3 coding DNA: TGCGCCAGCAGCTTGGAGCCCCGGTACGAGCAGTACTTC.